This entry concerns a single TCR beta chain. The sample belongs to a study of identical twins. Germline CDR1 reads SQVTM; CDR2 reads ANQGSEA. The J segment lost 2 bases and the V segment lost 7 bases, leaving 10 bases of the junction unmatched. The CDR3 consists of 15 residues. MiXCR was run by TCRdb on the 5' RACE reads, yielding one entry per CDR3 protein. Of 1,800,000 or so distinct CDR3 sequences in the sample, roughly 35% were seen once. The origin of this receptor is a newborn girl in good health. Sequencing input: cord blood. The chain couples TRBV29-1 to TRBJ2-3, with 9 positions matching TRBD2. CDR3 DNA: TGCAGCGCTGCGGAAGCGGGGGGTTACACAGATACGCAGTATTTT. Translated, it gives CSAAEAGGYTDTQYF.